This is a list of T cell receptor beta chains from one sample in a study of T cells in localized non-small cell lung cancer. TCRdb's table, derived via immunoSEQ multiplex PCR, lists solely in-frame clones and lacks some. The sample gives roughly 30,000 clones, 91% of which show up once; under 6.5% is in the top ten. This specimen consisted of PBMCs, obtained before any cancer treatment. The receptors were sampled from a man aged 35 to 69 with stage II lung adenocarcinoma. Both conserved end residues are part of each CDR3. The D gene is left open where the match is weak. The listing skips clone size in some rows; elsewhere it reads once, few, many or a size class.

TRBJ1-2 - - TRBV6-1 TGTGCCAGCAGTGATGGCCGGTCCTATGGCTACACCTTC CASSDGRSYGYTF
TRBJ2-5 - - TRBV7-2 TGTGCCAGCAGCCCGCCCACCGAGACCCAGTACTTC CASSPPTETQYF
TRBJ1-2 TRBD1 - TRBV28 TGTGCCAGCAGCTACAGGACAGGGACGGGCTTAAGCTACACCTTC CASSYRTGTGLSYTF
TRBJ2-6 - - TRBV28 TGTGCCAGCAGTTTGCCCGGGGCCAACGTCCTGACTTTC CASSLPGANVLTF
TRBJ2-1 TRBD2 - TRBV28 TGTGCCAGCAGTCCCTCCGGGACTAGCGGGAGTAGGGTACAGTTCTTC CASSPSGTSGSRVQFF
TRBJ2-1 - - TRBV4-3 TGCGCCAGCAGCCAAGCTTCTACGGGACTTTACAATGAGCAGTTCTTC CASSQASTGLYNEQFF
TRBJ2-3 - - TRBV27 TGTGCCAGCAGATTTACTGGCACAGATACGCAGTATTTT CASRFTGTDTQYF
TRBJ2-1 TRBD1 once TRBV27 TGTGCCAGCAGTTTAATGGACAGGGGAAATGAGCAGTTCTTC CASSLMDRGNEQFF
TRBJ2-2 - - TRBV5-6 TGTGCCAGCAGCTCGGGTCAGGGGAACACCGGGGAGCTGTTTTTT CASSSGQGNTGELFF
TRBJ2-2 - - TRBV2 TGTGCCAGCAGTGAAGCGCAGGCCGGGGAGCTGTTTTTT CASSEAQAGELFF
TRBJ1-4 - - TRBV5-6 TGTGCCAGCAGCTTGCGGGAAGCAAATGAAAAACTGTTTTTT CASSLREANEKLFF
TRBJ2-5 - - TRBV30 TGTGCCTGGGGTGGGGGTCCAGAGACCCAGTACTTC CAWGGGPETQYF
TRBJ2-2 TRBD2 - TRBV29-1 TGCAGCGTTGGGCTGGGTGACGGACTAGCCATCCACACCGGGGAGCTGTTTTTT CSVGLGDGLAIHTGELFF
TRBJ1-4 - - TRBV6-6 TGTGCCAGCATCGGGGCGCAGACTAATGAAAAACTGTTTTTT CASIGAQTNEKLFF
TRBJ1-2 - - TRBV4-3 TGCGCCAGCAGCCCTACAGCCAGGAACTATGGCTACACCTTC CASSPTARNYGYTF
TRBJ2-3 TRBD2 - TRBV7-3 TGTGCCAGCAGTTTTAGCGGGGCTAGCACAGATACGCAGTATTTT CASSFSGASTDTQYF
TRBJ1-1 TRBD1 - TRBV4-3 TGCGCCAGCAGCCAAATCATCGACAGGGGGACTGAAGCTTTCTTT CASSQIIDRGTEAFF
TRBJ1-1 - - TRBV27 TGTGCCAGCAGTTCCTACGACAGATTCGCTGAAGCTTTCTTT CASSSYDRFAEAFF
TRBJ1-3 - - TRBV6-5 TGTGCCAGCAGAGACTCTGGAAACACCATATATTTT CASRDSGNTIYF
TRBJ2-7 - - TRBV28 TGTGCCAGCAGTTTGACGTCCTTGCCCGAGCAGTACTTC CASSLTSLPEQYF
TRBJ1-5 - - TRBV27 TGTGCCAGCGGGAAAGGTTCTGTTTTCAATCAGCCCCAGCATTTT CASGKGSVFNQPQHF
TRBJ1-1 TRBD1 - TRBV6-5 TGTGCCAGCAGGATGACAGGGGTTGAAGCTTTCTTT CASRMTGVEAFF
TRBJ1-4 - - TRBV9 TGTGCCAGTAGTGAGAATGGGGAGGAAAAACTGTTTTTT CASSENGEEKLFF
TRBJ2-7 - - TRBV4-3 TGCGCCAGCAGCCAAGATACGCTTCTGGGGGAGCAGTACTTC CASSQDTLLGEQYF
TRBJ2-5 TRBD1 - TRBV9 TGTGCCAGCAGCGTAGGGACAGGGGGCGGAGAGACCCAGTACTTC CASSVGTGGGETQYF
TRBJ1-2 - few TRBV30 TGTGCCTGGAGTGGGACGGGGCCTCATAACTATGGCTACACCTTC CAWSGTGPHNYGYTF
TRBJ1-2 TRBD1 - TRBV30 TGTGCCTGGAATGACAGGGGGCGCGCTCCTCGGGGCTACACCTTC CAWNDRGRAPRGYTF
TRBJ1-5 TRBD1 - TRBV15 TGTGCCACCAGCACACAGGGGGCGAGGCAGCCCCAGCATTTT CATSTQGARQPQHF
TRBJ1-4 TRBD1 - TRBV2 TGTGCCAGCAGTGCGGACAGGGCAGAAAAACTGTTTTTT CASSADRAEKLFF
TRBJ1-1 TRBD1 - TRBV7-8 TGTGCCAGCAGCTTGATTTGGAACAGGGGGCGGCCCCGGGACACTGAAGCTTTCTTT CASSLIWNRGRPRDTEAFF
TRBJ2-3 TRBD2 - TRBV10-3 TGTGCCATCACGGCTAGCGGGAGAGATACGCAGTATTTT CAITASGRDTQYF
TRBJ2-1 - few TRBV20-1 TGCAGTGCTTCCCGGAACGCGGAGCAGTTCTTC CSASRNAEQFF
TRBJ1-5 TRBD1 once TRBV2 TGTGCCAGCAGTGAAATCAGGGGGCTTCAGCCCCAGCATTTT CASSEIRGLQPQHF
TRBJ2-5 - - TRBV13 TGTGCCAGCAGCTTAGCCCAGCGGATACAAGAGACCCAGTACTTC CASSLAQRIQETQYF
TRBJ2-7 - - TRBV15 TGTGCCACTAAAGGGGGAGGGGGTCCCTACGAGCAGTACTTC CATKGGGGPYEQYF
TRBJ2-3 - - TRBV6-1 TGTGCCAGCACCCTCATGGGAACTAACACAGATACGCAGTATTTT CASTLMGTNTDTQYF
TRBJ2-7 - few TRBV6-1 TGTGCCAGCAGTGAACCGAAACAGGGCCGCTCCTCCTACGAGCAGTACTTC CASSEPKQGRSSYEQYF
TRBJ1-1 - - TRBV15 TGTGCCACCAGCAGAGAATTGGGATTTGCCACTGAAGCTTTCTTT CATSRELGFATEAFF